This TCR beta chain was retrieved from a study of blood T cell repertoires in COVID-19. Study details: The cDNA or gDNA used as material had been derived from T cells, B-cell-depleted T cells, or PBMCs.

Some clones are missing from TCRdb's copy, which holds only in-frame ones; the method was immunoSEQ multiplex PCR. The repertoire holds about 15,000 clones, around four fifths seen once, with 22% in the top ten. CDR3 length: 12 residues. The germline V and J ends were trimmed by 3 bases and 5 bases, with 7 bases remaining between them. The clonotype originates from a man at least 80 years old with active or convalescent COVID-19. The sequencing input was peripheral blood. The rearrangement links TRBV12-3 or TRBV12-4 to TRBJ2-5, with unresolved D. The CDR3 reads CASSFLRETQYF. Here the CDR3 DNA reads TGTGCCAGCAGTTTTCTGAGGGAGACCCAGTACTTC.